Given below is one T cell receptor beta chain in context. The record originates from a study of blood T cell repertoires in COVID-19. About the research overall: Samples representing acute and convalescent COVID-19 were sourced from the United States, Italy and Spain.

Measured with immunoSEQ multiplex PCR; TCRdb has only the in-frame clones, and not every one. Of about 84,000 clones listed, about 83% are singletons. This receptor was identified in a woman of 80 years or more with acute or convalescent COVID-19. Sequenced sample: peripheral blood.

CDR3 amino acids: CAISGHGLAGTGELFF. In DNA form, the CDR3 reads TGTGCCATCAGTGGACACGGACTAGCGGGGACCGGGGAGCTGTTTTTT. The chain links TRBV10-3 to TRBJ2-2; 12 positions match TRBD2. The germline CDR1 and CDR2 sequences are ENHRY and SYGVKD. CDR3 length: 16 residues. The V and J ends lost 4 bases and 5 bases, in that order; junction bases with no gene match: 5.